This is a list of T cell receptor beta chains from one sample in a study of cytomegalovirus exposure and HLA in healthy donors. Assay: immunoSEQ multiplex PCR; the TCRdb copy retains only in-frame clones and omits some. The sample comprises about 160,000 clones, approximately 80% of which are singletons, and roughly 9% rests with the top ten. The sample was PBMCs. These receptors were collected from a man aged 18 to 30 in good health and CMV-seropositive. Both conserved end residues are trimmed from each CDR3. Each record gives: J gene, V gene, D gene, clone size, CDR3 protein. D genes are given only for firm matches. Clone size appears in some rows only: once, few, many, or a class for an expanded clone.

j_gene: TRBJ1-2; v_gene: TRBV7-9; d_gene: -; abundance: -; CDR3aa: ASSNSGANYGYT
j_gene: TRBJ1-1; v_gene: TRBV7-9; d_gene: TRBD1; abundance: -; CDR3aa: ASSTYRGRPEAF
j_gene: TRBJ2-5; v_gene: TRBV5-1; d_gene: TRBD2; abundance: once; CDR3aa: ASSLGLAGGQGETQY
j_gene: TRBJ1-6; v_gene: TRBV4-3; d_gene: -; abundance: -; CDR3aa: ASSQKTGAIYNSPLH
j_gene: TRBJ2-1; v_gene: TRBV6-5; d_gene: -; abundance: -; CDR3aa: ASSYGWAGSNNEQF
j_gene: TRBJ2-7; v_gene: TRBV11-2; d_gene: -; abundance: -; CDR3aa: ASSPPGKDEQY
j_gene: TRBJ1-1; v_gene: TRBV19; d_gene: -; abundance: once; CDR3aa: ASTYWGVSNTEAF
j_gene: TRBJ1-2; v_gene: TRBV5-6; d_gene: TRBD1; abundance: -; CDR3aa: ASSAVGQGYHYT
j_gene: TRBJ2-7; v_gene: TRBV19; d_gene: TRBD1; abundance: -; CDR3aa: ASSISAPGQTYEQY
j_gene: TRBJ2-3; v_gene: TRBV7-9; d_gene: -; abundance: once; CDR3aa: WLGGTDTQY
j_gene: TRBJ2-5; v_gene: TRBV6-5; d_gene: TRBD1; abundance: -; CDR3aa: ASAGTGGFQETQY
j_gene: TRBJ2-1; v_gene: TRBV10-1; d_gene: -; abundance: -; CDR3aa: ASNKGGLYNEQF
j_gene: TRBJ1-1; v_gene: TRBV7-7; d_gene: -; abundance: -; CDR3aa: ASRLREGTEAF
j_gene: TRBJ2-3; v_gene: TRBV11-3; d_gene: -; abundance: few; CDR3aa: ASSSNTDTQY
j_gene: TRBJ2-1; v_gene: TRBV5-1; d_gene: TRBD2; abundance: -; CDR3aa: ASSGTSAHNEQF
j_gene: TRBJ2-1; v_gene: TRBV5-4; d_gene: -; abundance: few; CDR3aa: ASSYRANEQF
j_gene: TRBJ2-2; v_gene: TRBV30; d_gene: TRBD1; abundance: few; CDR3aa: AWSGVGQGYAGELF